The T cell receptor beta chain under discussion was sequenced for a study of OX40 agonist ivuxolimab in advanced cancers. This clone was seen a few times. The germline V gene has CDR1 SQVTM and CDR2 ANQGSEA. Trimming left V 5 bases short and J 0 bases short, with 10 bases between. The CDR3 sequence is 13 residues long. Only in-frame clones appear in the TCRdb table, and some are missing; sequencing was by immunoSEQ multiplex PCR. Here the sample spans roughly 93,000 clones, approximately 80% being singletons. The sample here was CD4+ or CD8+ T cells sorted from blood, taken in a trial of the OX40 agonist ivuxolimab. The J gene is TRBJ1-1, the V gene TRBV29-1, with a tentative D call TRBD1 (6 bases). This sequence originates from an adult with an advanced solid tumor such as melanoma, head and neck, liver or kidney cancer. CDR3 DNA: TGCAGCGTTACAGGGAATCTGAACACTGAAGCTTTCTTT. Its translation: CSVTGNLNTEAFF.